Below are 18 T cell receptor beta chains sequenced from a single sample in a study of cytomegalovirus exposure and HLA in healthy donors. Use of 60 Vbeta and 13 Jbeta primers characterized the PCR. The protocol was immunoSEQ multiplex PCR, while the TCRdb copy is restricted to in-frame clones and leaves out a portion. This table holds around 200,000 clones, 85% found once. Sequenced material: PBMCs. These receptor sequences come from a woman in her fifties or sixties in good health and CMV-seronegative.

The rearrangement joins TRBV5-6 to TRBJ2-4, with unresolved D. The CDR3 loop spans 15 amino acids. Trimming stripped 4 bases from V and 0 bases from J, with 11 bases between. CDR1 and CDR2 from the germline V gene are SGHDT and YYEEEE. The CDR3 DNA is TGTGCCAGCAGCGATGGAGTTCTAGCCAAAAACATTCAGTACTTC. Translation gives CASSDGVLAKNIQYF.

The chain combines TRBV28 with TRBJ2-7; 8 positions agree with TRBD2. This CDR3 is built from 15 residues. In germline, CDR1 is MDHEN, CDR2 SYDVKM. The V and J ends lost 3 bases and 6 bases, in that order; junction bases with no gene match: 10. CDR3 region: CASSLVTSAFGEQYF. For the CDR3, the DNA is TGTGCCAGCAGTTTGGTGACTAGCGCGTTCGGCGAGCAGTACTTC.

A remark on this clone: Distinct nucleotide sequences in the sample also encode this CDR3. The chain combines TRBV19 with TRBJ1-5, with D unclear. Trimming removed 5 bases from V and 4 bases from J, with 6 bases in between. The V gene's germline CDR1 is LNHDA and CDR2 SQIVND (reference sequence). This CDR3 is 12 amino acids long. The CDR3 loop reads CASSLSNQPQHF. CDR3 nucleotides: TGTGCCAGTAGTCTCTCGAATCAGCCCCAGCATTTT. Variable domain in full (rest from reference TRBV19 and TRBJ1-5): DGGITQSPKYLFRKEGQNVTLSCEQNLNHDAMYWYRQDPGQGLRLIYYSQIVNDFQKGDIAEGYSVSREKKESFPLTVTSAQKNPTAFYLCASSLSNQPQHFGDGTRLSIL.

This clone was recorded only once. The V and J genes are TRBV19 and TRBJ1-5; D not certain. The V and J ends lost 6 bases and 2 bases respectively, with 8 bases between them. The CDR3 runs to 13 residues. The germline CDR1 and CDR2 sequences are LNHDA and SQIVND (reference sequence). The CDR3, as DNA: TGTGCCAGTAGCCCTAAAGGCAATCAGCCCCAGCATTTT. As protein: CASSPKGNQPQHF. Based on the CDR3 plus reference TRBV19 and TRBJ1-5, the full variable domain is DGGITQSPKYLFRKEGQNVTLSCEQNLNHDAMYWYRQDPGQGLRLIYYSQIVNDFQKGDIAEGYSVSREKKESFPLTVTSAQKNPTAFYLCASSPKGNQPQHFGDGTRLSIL.

The chain uses TRBV29-1 and TRBJ1-2; D is undetermined. In germline, CDR1 is SQVTM, CDR2 ANQGSEA. Trimming shortened V by 6 bases and J by 2 bases, and 13 bases separated the two germline ends. The CDR3 runs 13 residues. CDR3 sequence reads: CSVAAGTNYGYTF. DNA for the CDR3: TGCAGCGTGGCCGCAGGAACCAACTATGGCTACACCTTC.

The V call is TRBV6-1, the J call TRBJ2-7; the D gene is possibly TRBD2 (6 bases). Germline lookup yields CDR1 MNHNS and CDR2 SASEGT. Deletions cut 1 base from V and 7 bases from J, with 14 bases between. The CDR3 has 14 residues. The CDR3 DNA follows: TGTGCCAGCAGTGAAGACAGGAGGGGCCGAGAGCAGTACTTC. As protein: CASSEDRRGREQYF.

V usage is TRBV7-2 and J usage is TRBJ2-3; D possibly corresponds to TRBD1 (5 bases). Germline CDR1 and CDR2: SGHTA and FQGNSA. Trimming left V 4 bases short and J 0 bases short, with 11 bases between. The CDR3 totals 15 residues. In nucleotides, the CDR3 is TGTGCCAGCAGCTCTCAGACAGATAGCACAGATACGCAGTATTTT. It translates to CASSSQTDSTDTQYF.

This chain connects TRBV6-5 to TRBJ2-7; possible D gene TRBD1, 6 bases. Germline values: CDR1 MNHEY, CDR2 SVGAGI. Trimming took off 5 bases at V and 3 bases at J, with 8 bases between the two ends. The CDR3 length is 12 residues. The CDR3 region is CASSGGFYEQYF. The CDR3 DNA reads as TGTGCCAGCAGTGGGGGCTTCTACGAGCAGTACTTC.

DNA for the CDR3: TGTGCCAGCAGCCAACCGGGACTAGCTTCCCGGGGTGAGCAGTTCTTC. Residues: CASSQPGLASRGEQFF. V and J are TRBV4-2 and TRBJ2-1; 9 nucleotides match TRBD2. Germline values: CDR1 LGHNA, CDR2 YNFKEQ. This CDR3 spans 16 amino acids. The V gene end was trimmed by 2 bases and the J gene end by 9 bases; junction bases not matched to a gene: 11.

J is TRBJ2-1 and V is TRBV7-2; 9 bases align to TRBD2. The CDR3 extends over 15 amino acids. Trimming removed 6 bases from V and 4 bases from J; junction bases left unmatched: 7. Germline loops: CDR1 SGHTA, CDR2 FQGNSA. The CDR3 DNA follows: TGTGCCAGCAGGCGACGGACTAGCGAGTACAATGAGCAGTTCTTC. It codes for CASRRRTSEYNEQFF.

This clone appeared a single time. The chain couples TRBV5-1 to TRBJ1-1; D not certain. Trimming pared 0 bases from V and 0 bases from J, leaving 9 bases between. The CDR3 extends over 15 amino acids. Germline V gene lookup returns CDR1 SGHRS and CDR2 YFSETQ. CDR3 loop: CASSLGATMNTEAFF. DNA for the CDR3: TGCGCCAGCAGCTTGGGGGCCACCATGAACACTGAAGCTTTCTTT.

This clone was observed a few times. V usage is TRBV2 and J usage is TRBJ2-4, with TRBD2 matching 11 bases. Germline trimming cut 1 base from V and 7 bases from J; bases unmatched to any gene: 6. CDR3 length equals 16 residues. The germline gives CDR1 SNHLY, CDR2 FYNNEI. The CDR3 DNA sequence: TGTGCCAGCAGTGAAGAGGGTAGCGGGAGGGTTAACATTCAGTACTTC. Its protein is CASSEEGSGRVNIQYF.

The table lists this clone with a count of one. This chain links TRBV6-5 with TRBJ2-1, with 7 bases matching TRBD2. After removal of 4 bases from V and 7 bases from J, the junction contained 7 bases not matched to a gene. Per the germline V gene, CDR1 is MNHEY and CDR2 is SVGAGI. The CDR3 sequence is 14 residues long. The CDR3 DNA reads TGTGCCAGCAGTTTGGGCGGGAGTCGGAATGAGCAGTTCTTC. Amino acid sequence: CASSLGGSRNEQFF.

With regard to this clone: Additional DNA sequences in this sample encode the identical CDR3. This rearrangement joins TRBV5-1 to TRBJ2-3, with D possibly being TRBD2 (6 bases). V lost 2 bases to trimming and J lost 0 bases, with 7 bases between them. Looked up from germline, CDR1 is SGHRS and CDR2 is YFSETQ. The CDR3 has 14 amino acids. The CDR3 DNA reads as TGCGCCAGCAGCTTAGGGACTAGCACAGATACGCAGTATTTT. Protein: CASSLGTSTDTQYF.

This clone has a handful of counts. The chain uses TRBV19 and TRBJ1-3, with D possibly TRBD1 on 5 matching bases. Germline CDR1 reads LNHDA; CDR2 reads SQIVND (reference sequence). The CDR3 sequence is 14 residues long. V lost 7 bases and J lost 0, with 10 bases in between. CDR3 region: CASTKTVSGNTIYF. The CDR3 DNA is TGTGCCAGTACGAAGACAGTCTCTGGAAACACCATATATTTT.

This clone was counted a single time. V gene TRBV4-1 combines with J gene TRBJ2-4; 9 nucleotides match TRBD2. The V gene end was trimmed by 0 bases and the J gene end by 8 bases; junction bases not matched to a gene: 5. CDR1 and CDR2 from the germline V gene are MGHRA and YSYEKL. The CDR3 has 15 residues. The CDR3: CASSQDIAGVYIQYF. The CDR3 nucleotides are TGCGCCAGCAGCCAAGATATAGCGGGAGTTTACATTCAGTACTTC.

The chain combines TRBV10-1 with TRBJ2-1, with TRBD2 matching over 11 bases. The length of the CDR3 is 14 residues. V shed 5 bases and J 10 bases; nucleotides not matched to a gene: 7. Germline assignment: CDR1 WNHNN and CDR2 SYGVQD (reference sequence). The CDR3 protein is CASSLTSGSGEQFF. Written as DNA, the CDR3 is TGCGCCAGCAGTCTTACTAGCGGGAGTGGGGAGCAGTTCTTC.

The rearrangement uses TRBV27 and TRBJ2-7; 8 bases agree with TRBD2. This CDR3 contains 11 residues. Looked up from germline, CDR1 is MNHEY and CDR2 is SMNVEV (reference sequence). The CDR3 protein is CGGRGASRGYF. The CDR3 DNA reads as TGTGGGGGGCGGGGGGCCTCCAGAGGGTACTTC.